A selection of T cell receptor beta chains follows, all from one sample in a study of cytomegalovirus exposure and HLA in healthy donors. The data were produced by immunoSEQ multiplex PCR, yet TCRdb's version contains in-frame clones alone and is incomplete. The sample consists of about 110,000 clones, roughly 70% of them appearing once. Material for sequencing was PBMCs. The source of these receptors is a man aged 25-40 years in good health and CMV-seropositive. Both conserved end residues are part of each CDR3. A D gene is named only where the DNA matches it firmly. A clone size is listed for some rows: how often the clone was seen (once, few, many), or a class if it is expanded.

j_call: TRBJ1-4; clone_size: .; v_call: TRBV7-2; d_call: TRBD1; cdr3_aa: CASSAADRGREKLFF; cdr3_nt: TGTGCCAGCAGCGCGGCGGACAGGGGGCGTGAAAAACTGTTTTTT
j_call: TRBJ1-1; clone_size: few; v_call: TRBV7-8; d_call: TRBD1; cdr3_aa: CASSLGRGQGTEAFF; cdr3_nt: TGTGCCAGCAGCTTAGGCAGGGGGCAGGGCACTGAAGCTTTCTTT
j_call: TRBJ1-3; clone_size: .; v_call: TRBV2; d_call: TRBD1; cdr3_aa: CASGYGSTGDPGNTIYF; cdr3_nt: TGTGCCAGCGGATACGGGAGTACAGGGGACCCTGGAAACACCATATATTTT
j_call: TRBJ2-7; clone_size: few; v_call: TRBV27; d_call: TRBD2; cdr3_aa: CASSLAGVGVHEQYF; cdr3_nt: TGTGCCAGCAGCTTAGCGGGGGTCGGAGTACACGAGCAGTACTTC
j_call: TRBJ1-1; clone_size: .; v_call: TRBV5-1; d_call: .; cdr3_aa: CASSLGGGTEAFF; cdr3_nt: TGCGCCAGCAGCTTGGGGGGGGGCACTGAAGCTTTCTTT
j_call: TRBJ2-3; clone_size: .; v_call: TRBV7-3; d_call: .; cdr3_aa: CASSLTRTGDTQYF; cdr3_nt: TGTGCCAGCAGCCTGACTAGGACGGGGGATACGCAGTATTTT
j_call: TRBJ2-7; clone_size: .; v_call: TRBV7-8; d_call: .; cdr3_aa: CASSFDPGSYEQYF; cdr3_nt: TGTGCCAGCAGCTTCGACCCAGGCTCCTACGAGCAGTACTTC
j_call: TRBJ1-1; clone_size: .; v_call: TRBV7-2; d_call: TRBD1; cdr3_aa: CASAKRGRQGEAFF; cdr3_nt: TGTGCCAGCGCTAAACGAGGGCGACAGGGCGAAGCTTTCTTT
j_call: TRBJ2-5; clone_size: .; v_call: TRBV11-2; d_call: TRBD1; cdr3_aa: CASSSNRGRGETQYF; cdr3_nt: TGTGCCAGCAGCTCCAACAGGGGGCGGGGAGAGACCCAGTACTTC
j_call: TRBJ1-2; clone_size: .; v_call: TRBV19; d_call: .; cdr3_aa: CASSIPSEGYTF; cdr3_nt: TGTGCCAGTAGTATACCGAGTGAGGGCTACACCTTC
j_call: TRBJ2-1; clone_size: .; v_call: TRBV7-9; d_call: TRBD2; cdr3_aa: CSSSSTSGSGNEQFF; cdr3_nt: TGTTCCAGCAGCTCGACTAGCGGGAGTGGTAATGAGCAGTTCTTC
j_call: TRBJ2-5; clone_size: .; v_call: TRBV11-3; d_call: .; cdr3_aa: CASSLRGQETQYF; cdr3_nt: TGTGCCAGCAGCTTAAGGGGTCAGGAGACCCAGTACTTC
j_call: TRBJ1-2; clone_size: few; v_call: TRBV5-6; d_call: TRBD1; cdr3_aa: CASSLDRGYYGYTF; cdr3_nt: TGTGCCAGCAGCTTGGACAGGGGGTACTATGGCTACACCTTC
j_call: TRBJ2-3; clone_size: once; v_call: TRBV4-1; d_call: TRBD2; cdr3_aa: CASSLTPGRTSAKETDTQYF; cdr3_nt: TGCGCCAGCAGCCTAACCCCAGGCCGGACTAGCGCCAAGGAGACAGATACGCAGTATTTT
j_call: TRBJ2-3; clone_size: once; v_call: TRBV25-1; d_call: TRBD1; cdr3_aa: CASSDGTGGRDTQYF; cdr3_nt: TGTGCCAGCAGTGACGGGACAGGGGGCCGGGATACGCAGTATTTT
j_call: TRBJ1-1; clone_size: once; v_call: TRBV5-4; d_call: .; cdr3_aa: CASSLRGNTEAFF; cdr3_nt: TGTGCCAGCAGCTTGAGGGGGAACACTGAAGCTTTCTTT
j_call: TRBJ2-1; clone_size: .; v_call: TRBV2; d_call: TRBD2; cdr3_aa: CASSTSGGPSSYNEQFF; cdr3_nt: TGTGCCAGCAGTACTAGCGGGGGGCCTAGCTCCTACAATGAGCAGTTCTTC
j_call: TRBJ2-7; clone_size: .; v_call: TRBV7-7; d_call: .; cdr3_aa: CASSLGATYEQYF; cdr3_nt: TGTGCTAGCAGCTTAGGGGCCACGTACGAGCAGTACTTC
j_call: TRBJ1-2; clone_size: .; v_call: TRBV15; d_call: .; cdr3_aa: CATSPQRENYGYTF; cdr3_nt: TGTGCCACCAGCCCCCAGCGAGAGAACTATGGCTACACCTTC
j_call: TRBJ2-7; clone_size: once; v_call: TRBV11-2; d_call: TRBD2; cdr3_aa: CASSLASGSYEQYF; cdr3_nt: TGTGCCAGCAGCTTGGCTAGCGGAAGCTACGAGCAGTACTTC
j_call: TRBJ1-1; clone_size: few; v_call: TRBV19; d_call: .; cdr3_aa: CASSPYDGVNTEAFF; cdr3_nt: TGTGCCAGTAGTCCCTACGACGGAGTGAACACTGAAGCTTTCTTT
j_call: TRBJ2-7; clone_size: .; v_call: TRBV6-6; d_call: TRBD1; cdr3_aa: CASFGQGANYYEQYF; cdr3_nt: TGTGCCAGCTTTGGACAGGGGGCTAATTACTACGAGCAGTACTTC
j_call: TRBJ2-5; clone_size: once; v_call: TRBV2; d_call: .; cdr3_aa: CASRLDRNQETQYF; cdr3_nt: TGTGCCAGCAGACTGGACAGAAACCAAGAGACCCAGTACTTC
j_call: TRBJ2-5; clone_size: few; v_call: TRBV4-1; d_call: TRBD2; cdr3_aa: CASSHGGAGVQETQYF; cdr3_nt: TGCGCCAGCAGCCACGGTGGAGCGGGGGTACAAGAGACCCAGTACTTC
j_call: TRBJ2-5; clone_size: .; v_call: TRBV7-6; d_call: TRBD2; cdr3_aa: CASGWGGFYPSETQYF; cdr3_nt: TGTGCCAGCGGCTGGGGGGGTTTCTACCCATCCGAGACCCAGTACTTC
j_call: TRBJ2-5; clone_size: once; v_call: TRBV2; d_call: TRBD2; cdr3_aa: CASRKETGGLQETQYF; cdr3_nt: TGTGCCAGCAGGAAGGAAACGGGGGGATTACAAGAGACCCAGTACTTC
j_call: TRBJ1-3; clone_size: .; v_call: TRBV19; d_call: TRBD1; cdr3_aa: CASSMRRRQGAVGNTIYF; cdr3_nt: TGTGCCAGTAGTATGCGACGGAGACAGGGGGCAGTTGGAAACACCATATATTTT
j_call: TRBJ2-5; clone_size: .; v_call: TRBV5-1; d_call: TRBD1; cdr3_aa: CASSFTGGAETQYF; cdr3_nt: TGCGCCAGCAGCTTCACAGGGGGCGCGGAGACCCAGTACTTC
j_call: TRBJ1-4; clone_size: .; v_call: TRBV5-1; d_call: TRBD1; cdr3_aa: CASSSTGTGINEKLFF; cdr3_nt: TGCGCCAGCAGCTCCACCGGGACAGGGATTAATGAAAAACTGTTTTTT
j_call: TRBJ1-1; clone_size: few; v_call: TRBV7-9; d_call: .; cdr3_aa: CSSSFLVGQGKTEAFF; cdr3_nt: TGTTCCAGCAGCTTTCTCGTCGGCCAGGGGAAAACTGAAGCTTTCTTT
j_call: TRBJ1-2; clone_size: few; v_call: TRBV7-8; d_call: .; cdr3_aa: CASSLKQGQGYTF; cdr3_nt: TGTGCCAGCAGCCTGAAACAGGGTCAAGGCTACACCTTC
j_call: TRBJ2-1; clone_size: .; v_call: TRBV19; d_call: .; cdr3_aa: CASSIVVGRGEVF; cdr3_nt: TGTGCCAGTAGTATAGTTGTCGGCAGGGGAGAGGTCTTC
j_call: TRBJ1-1; clone_size: .; v_call: TRBV6-5; d_call: .; cdr3_aa: CASSSPGHTEAFF; cdr3_nt: TGTGCCAGCAGTTCTCCAGGCCACACTGAAGCTTTCTTT
j_call: TRBJ1-5; clone_size: .; v_call: TRBV7-2; d_call: TRBD1; cdr3_aa: CASNPGQGRQPQHF; cdr3_nt: TGTGCCAGCAATCCGGGACAGGGACGTCAGCCCCAGCATTTT
j_call: TRBJ1-1; clone_size: .; v_call: TRBV11-3; d_call: .; cdr3_aa: CASSYVTVEAFF; cdr3_nt: TGTGCCAGCAGCTATGTGACAGTTGAAGCTTTCTTT
j_call: TRBJ2-2; clone_size: .; v_call: TRBV4-1; d_call: .; cdr3_aa: CASSQEPGNTGELFF; cdr3_nt: TGCGCCAGCAGCCAAGAACCAGGGAACACCGGGGAGCTGTTTTTT
j_call: TRBJ2-2; clone_size: .; v_call: TRBV18; d_call: TRBD2; cdr3_aa: CASSPSGTGKTGELFF; cdr3_nt: TGTGCCAGCTCACCAAGCGGGACGGGTAAAACCGGGGAGCTGTTTTTT
j_call: TRBJ2-1; clone_size: .; v_call: TRBV7-9; d_call: TRBD1; cdr3_aa: CASSFRDRVGFMEQFF; cdr3_nt: TGTGCCAGCAGCTTCCGGGACAGGGTGGGATTTATGGAGCAGTTCTTC
j_call: TRBJ2-2; clone_size: once; v_call: TRBV9; d_call: .; cdr3_aa: CASSVGSIGTGELFF; cdr3_nt: TGTGCCAGCAGCGTAGGAAGTATCGGCACCGGGGAGCTGTTTTTT
j_call: TRBJ2-1; clone_size: once; v_call: TRBV4-3; d_call: TRBD2; cdr3_aa: CASSPGTSGYNEQFF; cdr3_nt: TGCGCCAGCAGCCCGGGGACTAGCGGGTACAATGAGCAGTTCTTC
j_call: TRBJ2-3; clone_size: .; v_call: TRBV7-9; d_call: TRBD1; cdr3_aa: CASSFWTGRAGNTQYF; cdr3_nt: TGTGCCAGCAGCTTTTGGACAGGGCGAGCTGGGAATACGCAGTATTTT
j_call: TRBJ1-2; clone_size: .; v_call: TRBV25-1; d_call: TRBD1; cdr3_aa: CASSALRTGGVGGYTF; cdr3_nt: TGTGCCAGCAGTGCTCTAAGGACAGGGGGCGTCGGTGGCTACACCTTC
j_call: TRBJ1-5; clone_size: .; v_call: TRBV11-3; d_call: .; cdr3_aa: CASTRFRREGNQPQHF; cdr3_nt: TGTGCCAGCACCCGTTTTCGGCGCGAGGGCAATCAGCCCCAGCATTTT
j_call: TRBJ2-1; clone_size: .; v_call: TRBV5-1; d_call: TRBD1; cdr3_aa: CASIIETGTEQFF; cdr3_nt: TGCGCCAGCATCATAGAGACAGGGACTGAGCAGTTCTTC
j_call: TRBJ2-5; clone_size: few; v_call: TRBV7-2; d_call: TRBD2; cdr3_aa: CASSLSMGTRQETQYF; cdr3_nt: TGTGCCAGCAGCTTAAGTATGGGGACTAGGCAAGAGACCCAGTACTTC
j_call: TRBJ1-1; clone_size: few; v_call: TRBV19; d_call: TRBD1; cdr3_aa: CASRGQPRTEAFF; cdr3_nt: TGTGCCAGTAGGGGACAGCCCCGCACTGAAGCTTTCTTT
j_call: TRBJ1-4; clone_size: .; v_call: TRBV7-2; d_call: .; cdr3_aa: CASSLTQAEKLFF; cdr3_nt: TGTGCCAGCAGCTTAACCCAGGCAGAAAAACTGTTTTTT
j_call: TRBJ2-7; clone_size: .; v_call: TRBV6-5; d_call: .; cdr3_aa: CASSYRQGTYEQYF; cdr3_nt: TGTGCCAGCAGTTACAGGCAGGGAACCTACGAGCAGTACTTC
j_call: TRBJ1-6; clone_size: few; v_call: TRBV7-9; d_call: .; cdr3_aa: CASTSSYNSPLHF; cdr3_nt: TGTGCCAGCACGAGCTCCTATAATTCACCCCTCCACTTT
j_call: TRBJ2-2; clone_size: few; v_call: TRBV6-6; d_call: .; cdr3_aa: CASSYADNTGELFF; cdr3_nt: TGTGCCAGCAGTTACGCGGATAACACCGGGGAGCTGTTTTTT
j_call: TRBJ2-5; clone_size: .; v_call: TRBV11-2; d_call: .; cdr3_aa: CASSLGLHQETQYF; cdr3_nt: TGTGCCAGCAGCTTAGGACTTCACCAAGAGACCCAGTACTTC
j_call: TRBJ1-1; clone_size: few; v_call: TRBV30; d_call: .; cdr3_aa: CAWSVNRERRAFF; cdr3_nt: TGTGCCTGGAGTGTAAACAGGGAACGGCGAGCTTTCTTT
j_call: TRBJ2-7; clone_size: .; v_call: TRBV10-3; d_call: TRBD2; cdr3_aa: CAISSGLAGRYEQYF; cdr3_nt: TGTGCCATCAGCTCAGGACTAGCGGGGCGATACGAGCAGTACTTC